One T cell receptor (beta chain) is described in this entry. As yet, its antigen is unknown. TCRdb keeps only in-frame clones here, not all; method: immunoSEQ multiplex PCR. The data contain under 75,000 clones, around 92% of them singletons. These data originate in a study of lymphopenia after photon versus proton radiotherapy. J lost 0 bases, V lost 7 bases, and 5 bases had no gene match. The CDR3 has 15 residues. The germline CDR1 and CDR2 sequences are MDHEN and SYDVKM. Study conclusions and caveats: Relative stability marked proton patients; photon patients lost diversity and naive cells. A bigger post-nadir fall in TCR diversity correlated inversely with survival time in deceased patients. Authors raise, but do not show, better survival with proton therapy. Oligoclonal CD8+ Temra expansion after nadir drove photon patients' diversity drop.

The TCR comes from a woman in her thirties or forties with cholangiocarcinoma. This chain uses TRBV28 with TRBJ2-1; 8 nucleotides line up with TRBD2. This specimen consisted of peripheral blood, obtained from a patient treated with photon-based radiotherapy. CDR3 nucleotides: TGTGCCAGCAATAGCGGGACGAACTCCTACAATGAGCAGTTCTTC. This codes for CASNSGTNSYNEQFF.